This T cell receptor (beta chain) was found in a study of shared clonotypes between healthy human individuals. Findings of the study overall: Represented diversity, genetic and exposure-history alike, was limited by few donors.

Clones were read by immunoSEQ multiplex PCR, and TCRdb kept only the in-frame ones, dropping some. The sample contains hundreds of thousands of clones, around 78% of which appear only once. Germline CDR1 SGHNT, CDR2 YYREEE (reference sequence). This CDR3 spans 15 amino acids. V gave up 4 bases and J gave up 4 bases; unmatched junction bases: 10. As concerns this clone: What it recognizes is unknown.

The chain couples TRBV5-4 to TRBJ2-7, with 8 nucleotides matching TRBD1. The clonotype originates from a woman in her thirties or forties in good health. Some clones in this sample may be carry-over from other donors' samples. What was sequenced was PBMCs. The CDR3 coding sequence is TGTGCCAGCAGCCCGGGACAGGTCTTAACTTACGAGCAGTACTTC. Residues: CASSPGQVLTYEQYF.